What follows is one T cell receptor (beta chain) and its context. What it binds is unknown. It was patients with CD8+CD57+ cell expansion by flow cytometry who were chosen for sequencing. Untreated patients provided the blood samples, with no therapy given before sampling. This record comes from a study of CD8+CD57+ T cells in acquired aplastic anemia. General study findings and limits: Patients were compared with controls for CD8+ Simpson's diversity, and no significant difference emerged.

TCR beta VDJ and CDR3 were profiled, and genomic DNA was the template. TCRdb passed the reads through MiXCR, listing each CDR3 protein once. Counted here are fewer than 250,000 distinct CDR3 sequences, around half occurring once; the ten biggest clones make up less than 9%. Trimming pared 2 bases from V and 0 bases from J, leaving 8 bases between. CDR1 is SGHTA and CDR2 is FQGNSA in the germline V gene. The length of the CDR3 is 15 residues. The V call is TRBV7-2, the J call TRBJ1-5, with a weak D call TRBD1 (5 bases). The TCR originated in a human donor with aplastic anemia. The sample taken for sequencing was sorted CD4+, CD8+, or CD8+CD57+ T cells (not recorded which) from PBMCs. CDR3 residues: CASSLYRHSNQPQHF. CDR3 nucleotide sequence: TGTGCCAGCAGCTTATACAGGCATAGCAATCAGCCCCAGCATTTT.